These T cell receptor beta chains were read from a single sample in a study of metastatic and nonmetastatic thyroid tumors. TCRdb re-processed the PCR reads through MiXCR. The sample shows 30,000 or so clones, about 29% of them seen only once. Sequences were obtained from blood. The receptors derive from a female donor with papillary thyroid cancer or a benign thyroid nodule (not recorded which). Some clones in this sample may be carry-over from other donors' samples. The CDR3 runs from the conserved cysteine through the conserved F or W. A D gene is named only where the DNA matches it firmly. Clone sizes are given selectively: once, few, many, or a class where the clone is expanded.

v_call	j_call	d_call	clone_size	cdr3_nt	cdr3_aa
TRBV20-1	TRBJ2-1	TRBD2	once	TGCAGTGCTAGGAATCTACTAGCGGGAGAATACAATGAGCAGTTCTTC	CSARNLLAGEYNEQFF
TRBV15	TRBJ1-1	TRBD1	-	TGTGCCACCAGCAGAGATACAAGGGGGCAGGGCACTGAAGCTTTCTTT	CATSRDTRGQGTEAFF
TRBV6-1	TRBJ2-1	-	-	TGTGCCAGCAGCATCCAGGGCGACTCCTACAATGAGCAGTTCTTC	CASSIQGDSYNEQFF
TRBV19	TRBJ1-4	TRBD1	many	TGTGCCAGTAGTATGATCGAATCAGGGGGCGGCGAAAAACTGTTTTTT	CASSMIESGGGEKLFF
TRBV10-1	TRBJ2-2	-	few	TGCGCCAGCAGGGGGGCCCCGAACACCGGGGAGCTGTTTTTT	CASRGAPNTGELFF
TRBV4-2	TRBJ2-6	-	many	TGTGCCAGCAGCCAAGGGGGTAGCGAGTCTGGGGCCAACGTCCTGACTTTC	CASSQGGSESGANVLTF
TRBV28	TRBJ1-5	TRBD1	few	TGTGCCAGCACCGGGACAGGGGATGTACAGCCCCAGCATTTT	CASTGTGDVQPQHF
TRBV6-1	TRBJ1-2	-	many	TGTGCCAGCAGTCCCGACAGGCACCCCAATCCTAATGGCTACACCTTC	CASSPDRHPNPNGYTF
TRBV9	TRBJ1-1	-	many	TGTGCCAGCAGCGCCAACGGTGCGGTGAACACTGAAGCTTTCTTT	CASSANGAVNTEAFF
TRBV11-1	TRBJ2-7	TRBD1	-	TGTGCCAGCAGCTTAGCGCAAACAGGGGGAGGCGACGAGCAGTACTTC	CASSLAQTGGGDEQYF
TRBV5-1	TRBJ2-3	TRBD2	-	TGCGCCAGCAGCTTTAGCGGGAGTCGGGTAGATACGCAGTATTTT	CASSFSGSRVDTQYF
TRBV9	TRBJ2-3	-	once	TGTGCCAGCAGCGTAGAACAGACAGATACGCAGTATTTT	CASSVEQTDTQYF
TRBV6-1	TRBJ2-1	-	medium-sized	TGTGCCAGCAGTGAAGCTGTAGGTGCGGGTGAGCAGTTCTTC	CASSEAVGAGEQFF
TRBV10-1	TRBJ2-7	TRBD1	-	TGCGCCAGCAGTAAGGGACAGGGCTCTTCCTACGAGCAGTACTTC	CASSKGQGSSYEQYF